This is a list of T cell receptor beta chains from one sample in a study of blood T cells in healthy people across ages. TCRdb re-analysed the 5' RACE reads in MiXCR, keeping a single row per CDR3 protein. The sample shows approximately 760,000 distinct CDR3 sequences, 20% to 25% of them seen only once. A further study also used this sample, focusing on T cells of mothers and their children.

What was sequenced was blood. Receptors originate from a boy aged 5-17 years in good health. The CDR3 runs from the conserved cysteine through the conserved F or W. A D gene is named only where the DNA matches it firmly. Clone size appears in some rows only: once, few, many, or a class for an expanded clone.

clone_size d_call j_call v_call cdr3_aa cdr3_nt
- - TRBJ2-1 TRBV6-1 CASRLSTGTSYNEQFF TGTGCCAGCAGACTTTCGACAGGCACCTCCTACAATGAGCAGTTCTTC
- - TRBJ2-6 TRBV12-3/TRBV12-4 CASSHKTMTISGANVLTF TGTGCCAGCAGCCACAAGACGATGACGATCTCTGGGGCCAACGTCCTGACTTTC
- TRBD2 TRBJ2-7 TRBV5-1 CASSLGGRALDEQYF TGCGCCAGCAGCTTGGGGGGGAGGGCCCTGGACGAGCAGTACTTC
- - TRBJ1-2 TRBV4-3 CASSQAGGDYGYTF TGCGCCAGCAGCCAAGCGGGGGGCGACTATGGCTACACCTTC
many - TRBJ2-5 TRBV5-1 CASSLGRKYQETQYF TGCGCCAGCAGCTTGGGGCGAAAGTACCAAGAGACCCAGTACTTC
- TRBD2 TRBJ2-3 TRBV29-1 CSVEFSGDLTDTQYF TGCAGCGTTGAGTTTAGCGGGGACCTCACAGATACGCAGTATTTT
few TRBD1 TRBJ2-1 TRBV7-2 CASTPGTGGNEQFF TGTGCCAGCACCCCAGGGACAGGGGGGAATGAGCAGTTCTTC
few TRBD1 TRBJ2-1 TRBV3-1 CASSRSGTGVYNEQFF TGTGCCAGCAGCCGATCCGGGACAGGGGTATACAATGAGCAGTTCTTC
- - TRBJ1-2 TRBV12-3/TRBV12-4 CASRLGALNGYTF TGTGCCAGCAGGTTAGGGGCGCTCAATGGCTACACCTTC
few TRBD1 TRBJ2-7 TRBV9 CASSGPGQGDYEQYF TGTGCCAGCAGCGGACCGGGACAGGGGGACTACGAGCAGTACTTC
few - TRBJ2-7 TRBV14 CASSQARGSYEQYF TGTGCCAGCAGCCAGGCACGCGGCTCCTACGAGCAGTACTTC
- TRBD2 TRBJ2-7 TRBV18 CASSASGGLYEQYF TGTGCCAGCTCAGCTAGCGGGGGGTTGTACGAGCAGTACTTC
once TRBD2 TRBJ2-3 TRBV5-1 CASRLPMTSGDADTQYF TGCGCCAGCAGACTGCCGATGACTAGCGGGGATGCAGATACGCAGTATTTT
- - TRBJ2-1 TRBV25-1 CASSDSQGWGEQFF TGTGCCAGCAGTGACTCTCAGGGATGGGGCGAGCAGTTCTTC
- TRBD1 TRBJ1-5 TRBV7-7 CASSLGTGGGNQPQHF TGTGCTAGCAGCTTAGGGACAGGGGGCGGCAATCAGCCCCAGCATTTT
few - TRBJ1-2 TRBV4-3 CASSQQDSFNYGYTF TGCGCCAGCAGCCAACAGGACAGTTTTAACTATGGCTACACCTTC
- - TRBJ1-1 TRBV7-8 CASSSPGNTEAFF TGTGCCAGCAGCTCTCCGGGTAACACTGAAGCTTTCTTT
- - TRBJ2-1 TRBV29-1 CSVDGWRARGYNEQFF TGCAGCGTTGATGGATGGAGGGCCCGAGGGTACAATGAGCAGTTCTTC
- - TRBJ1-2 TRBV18 CASSPPVQGYGYTF TGTGCCAGCTCACCACCCGTGCAGGGGTATGGCTACACCTTC
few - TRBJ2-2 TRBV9 CASSVATVTERGYGELFF TGTGCCAGCAGCGTAGCCACGGTTACGGAGAGGGGGTACGGGGAGCTGTTTTTT
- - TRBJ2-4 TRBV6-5 CASSPTELAKNIQYF TGTGCCAGCAGTCCGACGGAGCTAGCCAAAAACATTCAGTACTTC
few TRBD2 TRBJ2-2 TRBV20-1 CSAGLAENTGELFF TGCAGTGCCGGACTAGCGGAGAACACCGGGGAGCTGTTTTTT
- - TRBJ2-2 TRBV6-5 CATAGDPGELFF TGTGCCACCGCCGGGGACCCCGGGGAGCTGTTTTTT
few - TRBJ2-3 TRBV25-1 CASSEYRVTDTQYF TGTGCCAGCAGTGAATATAGGGTTACGGATACGCAGTATTTT
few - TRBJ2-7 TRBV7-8 CASSLARHDHEQYF TGTGCCAGCAGCTTAGCGCGTCACGACCACGAGCAGTACTTC
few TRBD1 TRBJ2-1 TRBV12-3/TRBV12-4 CASSLTAGSGTGAYF TGTGCCAGCAGTTTAACGGCCGGGAGCGGGACAGGGGCTTACTTC
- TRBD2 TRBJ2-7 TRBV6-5 CASRGLAGLREQYF TGTGCCAGCAGGGGACTAGCGGGACTTCGCGAGCAGTACTTC
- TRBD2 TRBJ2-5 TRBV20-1 CSASVSGGRETQYF TGCAGTGCTAGCGTGAGCGGGGGCCGGGAGACCCAGTACTTC
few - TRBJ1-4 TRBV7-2 CASSPWVGDKEKLFF TGTGCCAGCAGCCCATGGGTTGGGGATAAAGAAAAACTGTTTTTT
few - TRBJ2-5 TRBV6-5 CASGYGPYSAERETQYF TGTGCCAGCGGTTACGGCCCCTACTCCGCAGAGAGGGAGACCCAGTACTTC
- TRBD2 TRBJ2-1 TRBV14 CASSPSGLAVPSSYNEQFF TGTGCCAGCAGCCCCTCCGGACTAGCGGTCCCCAGCTCCTACAATGAGCAGTTCTTC
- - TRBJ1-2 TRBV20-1 CSARVGPLYGYTF TGCAGTGCTAGAGTCGGGCCCCTCTATGGCTACACCTTC